This TCR beta chain was recovered during a study of tumor-infiltrating lymphocytes in primary liver carcinoma. Turning to the study itself: Subjects consisted of male and female patients aged 30 to 69 years. Study findings and constraints: In tumor-adjacent and tumor-blood pairs, overlap was lower than in tumor region pairs.

With 400 to 550 ng total RNA as template and a constant-region primer, TCR beta cDNA was made. Three rounds of nested multiplex PCR with slightly modified ARM-PCR produced TCR beta libraries. Rounds one and two of PCR, each of 9 to 11 cycles, were primed with TRBV1-TRBV30 forward primers and a C-beta reverse primer. Each CDR3 protein is one row after TCRdb ran MiXCR on the multiplex PCR reads. Seen here are around 120,000 distinct CDR3 sequences, roughly 70% observed once, and the top ten hold around 8.1%. RNA and DNA were co-extracted from approximately 20-30 mg of unsorted bulk tissue. The table lists this clonotype with many counts. What it binds is not known. CDR3 size: 15 residues. Deletions cut 5 bases from V and 5 bases from J, with 18 bases between. Germline V CDR1 and CDR2: SGHVS, FQNEAQ.

The receptor was isolated from a woman in her fifties or sixties with primary liver carcinoma and hepatitis B virus infection. The V and J genes are TRBV7-8 and TRBJ2-5, with a weak D call TRBD1 (6 bases). Sequencing was carried out using tumor-adjacent normal liver tissue. The CDR3, as DNA: TGTGCCAGCAGCACTACCCCGGGACATAAGGAGACCCAGTACTTC. It specifies CASSTTPGHKETQYF.